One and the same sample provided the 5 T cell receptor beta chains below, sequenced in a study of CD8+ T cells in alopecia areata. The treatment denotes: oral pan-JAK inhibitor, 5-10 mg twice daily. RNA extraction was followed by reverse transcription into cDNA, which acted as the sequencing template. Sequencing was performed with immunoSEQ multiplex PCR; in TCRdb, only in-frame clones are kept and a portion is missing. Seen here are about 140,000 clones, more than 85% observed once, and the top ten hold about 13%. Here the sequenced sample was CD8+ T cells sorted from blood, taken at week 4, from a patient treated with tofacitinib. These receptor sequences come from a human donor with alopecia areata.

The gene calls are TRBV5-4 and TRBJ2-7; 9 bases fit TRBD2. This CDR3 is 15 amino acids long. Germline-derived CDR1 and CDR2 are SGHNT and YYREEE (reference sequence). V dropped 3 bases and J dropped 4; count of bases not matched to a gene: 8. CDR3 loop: CASSSQRGAPYEQYF. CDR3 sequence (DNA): TGTGCCAGCAGCTCCCAGCGGGGGGCTCCTTACGAGCAGTACTTC.

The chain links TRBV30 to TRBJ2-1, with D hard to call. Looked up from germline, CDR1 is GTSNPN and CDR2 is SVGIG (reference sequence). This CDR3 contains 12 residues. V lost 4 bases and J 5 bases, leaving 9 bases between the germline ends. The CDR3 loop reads CAWNPTDNEQFF. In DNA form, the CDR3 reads TGTGCCTGGAACCCCACGGACAATGAGCAGTTCTTC.

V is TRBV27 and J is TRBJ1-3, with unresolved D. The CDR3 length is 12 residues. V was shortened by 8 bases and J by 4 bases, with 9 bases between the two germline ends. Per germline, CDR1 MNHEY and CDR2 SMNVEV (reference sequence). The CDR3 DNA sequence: TGTGCCAGCTCGGGAGGAGGAAACACCATATATTTT. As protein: CASSGGGNTIYF.

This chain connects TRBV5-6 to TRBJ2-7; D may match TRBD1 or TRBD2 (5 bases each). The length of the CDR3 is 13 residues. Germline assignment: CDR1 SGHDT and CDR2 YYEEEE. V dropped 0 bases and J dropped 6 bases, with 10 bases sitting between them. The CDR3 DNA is TGTGCCAGCAGCTTGGCGGGGCAAGGCGAGCAGTACTTC. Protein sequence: CASSLAGQGEQYF.

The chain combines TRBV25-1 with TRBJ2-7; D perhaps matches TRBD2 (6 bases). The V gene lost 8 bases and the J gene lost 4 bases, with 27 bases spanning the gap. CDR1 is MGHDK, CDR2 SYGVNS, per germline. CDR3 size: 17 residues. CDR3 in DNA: TGTGCCAGCTCTCTGAGCGGGCCGGGGCCAAGTTTTTACGAGCAGTACTTC. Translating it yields CASSLSGPGPSFYEQYF.